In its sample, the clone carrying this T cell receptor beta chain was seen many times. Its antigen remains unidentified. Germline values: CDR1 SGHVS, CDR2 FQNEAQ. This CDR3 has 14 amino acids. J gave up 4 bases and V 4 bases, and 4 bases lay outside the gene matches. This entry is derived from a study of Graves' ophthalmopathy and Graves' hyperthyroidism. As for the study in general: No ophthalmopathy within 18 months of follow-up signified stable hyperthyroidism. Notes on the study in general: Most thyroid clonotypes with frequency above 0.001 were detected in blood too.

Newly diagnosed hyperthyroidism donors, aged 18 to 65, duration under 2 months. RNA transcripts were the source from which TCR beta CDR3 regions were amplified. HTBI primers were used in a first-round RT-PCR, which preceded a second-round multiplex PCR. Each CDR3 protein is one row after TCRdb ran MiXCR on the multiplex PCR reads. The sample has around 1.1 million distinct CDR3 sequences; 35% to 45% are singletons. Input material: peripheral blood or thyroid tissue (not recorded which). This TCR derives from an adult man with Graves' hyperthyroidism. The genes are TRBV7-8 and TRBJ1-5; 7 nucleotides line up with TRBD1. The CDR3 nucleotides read TGTGCCAGCAGCTACGGGACAGCGAATCAGCCCCAGCATTTT. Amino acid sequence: CASSYGTANQPQHF.